What follows are 17 T cell receptor beta chains derived from one specimen sequenced in a study of post-analysis software for immune sequencing data. The antigens these receptors bind are not known. Researchers reported that TCR beta cDNA libraries carried unique molecular identifiers. From the PCR reads, TCRdb called clonotypes with MiXCR, one entry per CDR3 protein. The data contain approximately 730,000 distinct CDR3 sequences, around 42% of them singletons. Whole-study results and caveats: Roughly 5 TRBV segments, TRBV5-6, TRBV5-1 and TRBV20-1 among them, were found more frequent in patients than controls.

Sample: blood. These receptors were taken from a girl aged 5-17 years with multiple sclerosis.

V is TRBV3-1 and J is TRBJ1-1; tentative D call: TRBD1 (6 bases). CDR3 length: 17 residues. In germline, CDR1 is LGHDT, CDR2 YNNKEL (reference sequence). Trimming pared 4 bases from V and 5 bases from J, leaving 23 bases between. The CDR3 DNA sequence: TGTGCCAGCAGCCGCCCTTTGGGGGGGGCGTTTGGGACTGAAGCTTTCTTT. Protein sequence: CASSRPLGGAFGTEAFF.

The count of this clonotype is one. The rearrangement uses TRBV12-3 or TRBV12-4 and TRBJ2-1, with D possibly TRBD2 on 5 matching bases. Trimming cost V 5 bases and J 6 bases, with 20 bases left between them. This CDR3 is 16 amino acids long. The CDR3 spells CASSPTKISSSNEQFF. Here the CDR3 DNA reads TGTGCCAGCAGTCCAACCAAAATTTCTAGCAGCAATGAGCAGTTCTTC.

The chain couples TRBV10-3 to TRBJ2-3; D unresolved. CDR1 is ENHRY and CDR2 is SYGVKD in the germline V gene. The CDR3 extends over 13 amino acids. Trimming shortened V by 6 bases and J by 9 bases, and 16 bases separated the two germline ends. The CDR3 bases are TGTGCCATCAGCCAGTCGGCTACCGGCACGCAGTATTTT. This sequence encodes CAISQSATGTQYF.

This sequence joins TRBV29-1 and TRBJ2-3, with TRBD2 matching over 8 bases. Per the germline V gene, CDR1 is SQVTM and CDR2 is ANQGSEA. CDR3 size: 14 residues. Trimming at V came to 4 bases and at J to 6 bases, leaving 9 bases not matched to a gene. The CDR3 loop is CSVGEREILDTQYF. In DNA, the CDR3 is TGCAGCGTTGGGGAGCGGGAGATTCTTGATACGCAGTATTTT.

This rearrangement joins TRBV2 to TRBJ2-6, with TRBD2 as a possible D gene (6 bases). Germline V gene data show CDR1 as SNHLY and CDR2 as FYNNEI. Trimming pared 9 bases from V and 6 bases from J, leaving 12 bases between. This CDR3 has 13 residues. CDR3 nucleotide sequence: TGTGCCAGAGCCCGGGACTCGGCCAACGTCCTGACTTTC. This translates into CARARDSANVLTF.

Comments on this clonotype: The limits of the CDR3 on the DNA are not certain, so only TCRdb's listed CDR3 is given. CDR3 region: CASSYFGPTNEKLFF. The chain recombines TRBV6-2 or TRBV6-3 with TRBJ1-4. Ends included, the CDR3 has 15 residues. CDR1 MNHEY and CDR2 SVGEGT come from the germline V gene.

J is TRBJ2-7 and V is TRBV4-2; 11 positions agree with TRBD2. V lost 4 bases to trimming and J lost 2 bases; unmatched junction nucleotides: 4. The CDR3 has 15 amino acids. Germline V gene sequence: CDR1 LGHNA, CDR2 YNFKEQ. CDR3 nucleotides: TGTGCCAGCAGCCGACTAGCGGGGCGAACCTACGAGCAGTACTTC. Its protein product is CASSRLAGRTYEQYF.

The genes are TRBV6-1 and TRBJ1-5; possible D gene TRBD1, 6 bases. The CDR3 length is 13 residues. The V and J ends lost 11 bases and 6 bases respectively, with 17 bases between them. Germline CDR1 and CDR2: MNHNS and SASEGT. CDR3 sequence reads: CAGGALQGQPQHF. CDR3 nucleotide sequence: TGTGCCGGCGGTGCCCTACAGGGTCAGCCCCAGCATTTT.

V and J are TRBV12-3 or TRBV12-4 and TRBJ2-3, with a tentative D call TRBD2 (6 bases). This CDR3 comprises 15 residues. V lost 0 bases and J 3 bases, leaving 10 bases between the germline ends. CDR3 region: CASSLAGSGTDTQYF. The CDR3 DNA sequence: TGTGCCAGCAGTTTAGCGGGTAGCGGAACAGATACGCAGTATTTT.

V is TRBV5-1 and J is TRBJ2-5; 12 nucleotides match TRBD2. Germline CDR1 reads SGHRS; CDR2 reads YFSETQ. The CDR3 spans 15 residues. After removal of 4 bases from V and 3 bases from J, the junction contained 4 bases not matched to a gene. CDR3 region: CASSTSGRRKETQYF. The CDR3 DNA reads as TGCGCCAGCAGCACTAGCGGGAGGAGGAAAGAGACCCAGTACTTC.

Worth noting for this clonotype: Relative to the germline gene, one junction end is altered; a read error may explain this. J is TRBJ1-2 and V is TRBV29-1; D may be TRBD1 (5 bases). The CDR3 covers 16 residues. Germline V gene lookup returns CDR1 SQVTM and CDR2 ANQGSEA. The CDR3 region has the DNA TGCAGCGTTGCCCTCGGCCCAAATCAGGGTCACTATGGCCACACCTTC. Translation: CSVALGPNQGHYGHTF. Full variable domain (remainder filled in from reference TRBV29-1 and TRBJ1-2): SAVISQKPSRDICQRGTSLTIQCQVDSQVTMMFWYRQQPGQSLTLIATANQGSEATYESGFVIDKFPISRPNLTFSTLTVSNMSPEDSSIYLCSVALGPNQGHYGHTFGSGTRLTVV.

The chain joins TRBV3-1 to TRBJ2-4, with unresolved D. V was cut by 0 bases and J by 10 bases, with 4 bases left in between. The CDR3 runs 11 residues. Germline CDR1 is LGHDT and CDR2 is YNNKEL (reference sequence). The CDR3 here is CASSQDRIQYF. CDR3 DNA sequence: TGTGCCAGCAGCCAAGATCGTATTCAGTACTTC.

This clonotype was counted only a few times. The chain uses TRBV27 and TRBJ2-7; 7 positions agree with TRBD1. The CDR3 spans 12 residues. With 6 bases clipped from V and 5 bases from J, the junction kept 4 bases outside the gene matches. In germline, CDR1 is MNHEY, CDR2 SMNVEV (reference sequence). The CDR3 DNA reads TGTGCCAGCAGCGAGGACAGGAACGAGCAGTACTTC. This gives the protein CASSEDRNEQYF.

CDR3 residues: CSARGGTADYGYTF. The CDR3 coding sequence is TGCAGTGCTAGAGGGGGCACCGCGGACTATGGCTACACCTTC. The chain employs TRBV20-1 and TRBJ1-2; weak D call: TRBD1 (5 bases). Germline V gene sequence: CDR1 DFQATT, CDR2 SNEGSKA (reference sequence). CDR3 size: 14 residues. Trimming removed 1 base at V and 3 bases at J, with 12 bases between.

The chain links TRBV11-3 to TRBJ2-7, with TRBD2 matching 8 bases. The CDR3 totals 17 residues. J was trimmed by 6 bases and V by 4 bases; bases with no gene match: 17. Germline V lookup: CDR1 SGHNT, CDR2 YENEEA. CDR3 coding DNA: TGTGCCAGCAGCTCATCCCCTTTCGAAGCGGGAGTTTGCGAGCAGTACTTC. It specifies CASSSSPFEAGVCEQYF. Combining the CDR3 with reference TRBV11-3 and TRBJ2-7 gives the whole variable domain EAGVVQSPRYKIIEKKQPVAFWCNPISGHNTLYWYLQNLGQGPELLIRYENEEAVDDSQLPKDRFSAERLKGVDSTLKIQPAELGDSAVYLCASSSSPFEAGVCEQYFGPGTRLTVT.

This clonotype was counted a few times. The chain carries TRBV28 and TRBJ2-3; no definite D call. From germline, CDR1 is MDHEN and CDR2 SYDVKM. This CDR3 is built from 17 residues. Trimming removed 5 bases from V and 4 bases from J, with 22 bases in between. The DNA for the CDR3 is TGTGCCAGCAGTCACCGCCCTCCCCGGAGACCACCAGATACGCAGTATTTT. Translated, it gives CASSHRPPRRPPDTQYF.

This clonotype was detected a few times. The gene calls are TRBV20-1 and TRBJ1-4, with D possibly matching TRBD1 (5 bases). The V gene's germline CDR1 is DFQATT and CDR2 SNEGSKA (reference sequence). With 0 bases removed from V and 3 bases from J, the gap between germline ends came to 11 bases. There are 15 residues in the CDR3. In DNA form, the CDR3 reads TGCAGTGCTAGAGATCTTGGGGGACCTAATGAAAAACTGTTTTTT. Its translation is CSARDLGGPNEKLFF.